This is a list of T cell receptor beta chains from one sample in a study of graft-versus-host responses after intestinal transplantation. Their cognate antigens are unknown. Profiling relied on immunoSEQ multiplex PCR, and the TCRdb table lists in-frame clones only, not all of them. Of about 93,000 clones in the sample, 80% to 95% were seen once. Here the sequenced sample was unstimulated CD8+ T cells sorted from spleen or lymph node cells, taken before intestinal transplant. These TCRs come from a human donor who received an intestinal transplant. Each CDR3 is given with its conserved first and last residue. The order of the fields is V gene, CDR3 length, D gene, clone size, J gene, CDR3 protein, CDR3 DNA. D genes are given only for firm matches. A clone size is listed for some rows: how often the clone was seen (once, few, many), or a class if it is expanded.

V gene: TRBV2
CDR3 length: 16
D gene: TRBD1
clone size: once
J gene: TRBJ2-3
CDR3 protein: CASGGDRATSTDTQYF
CDR3 DNA: TGTGCCAGCGGGGGAGACAGGGCTACTTCCACAGATACGCAGTATTTT

V gene: TRBV29-1
CDR3 length: 13
D gene: TRBD1
clone size: NA
J gene: TRBJ1-3
CDR3 protein: CSALTGGGNTIYF
CDR3 DNA: TGCAGCGCTCTGACAGGGGGTGGAAACACCATATATTTT

V gene: TRBV30
CDR3 length: 12
D gene: NA
clone size: NA
J gene: TRBJ2-3
CDR3 protein: CAWILATDTQYF
CDR3 DNA: TGTGCCTGGATACTAGCCACAGATACGCAGTATTTT

V gene: TRBV15
CDR3 length: 15
D gene: NA
clone size: NA
J gene: TRBJ1-4
CDR3 protein: CATSPSGATNEKLFF
CDR3 DNA: TGTGCCACCAGCCCCTCCGGGGCAACTAATGAAAAACTGTTTTTT

V gene: TRBV9
CDR3 length: 15
D gene: TRBD2
clone size: NA
J gene: TRBJ2-5
CDR3 protein: CASSVGTSAQETQYF
CDR3 DNA: TGTGCCAGCAGCGTTGGAACTAGCGCCCAAGAGACCCAGTACTTC

V gene: TRBV28
CDR3 length: 14
D gene: NA
clone size: NA
J gene: TRBJ1-2
CDR3 protein: CASSKGEANYGYTF
CDR3 DNA: TGTGCCAGCAGTAAGGGAGAAGCTAACTATGGCTACACCTTC

V gene: TRBV13
CDR3 length: 13
D gene: TRBD1
clone size: once
J gene: TRBJ2-7
CDR3 protein: CASSLGQGYEQYF
CDR3 DNA: TGTGCCAGCAGCTTGGGACAGGGCTACGAGCAGTACTTC

V gene: TRBV11-3
CDR3 length: 16
D gene: TRBD2
clone size: NA
J gene: TRBJ2-1
CDR3 protein: CASSARLAEKYNEQFF
CDR3 DNA: TGTGCCAGCAGCGCCCGACTAGCGGAGAAGTACAATGAGCAGTTCTTC

V gene: TRBV6-5
CDR3 length: 13
D gene: NA
clone size: few
J gene: TRBJ1-1
CDR3 protein: CASSYFGLAEAFF
CDR3 DNA: TGTGCCAGCAGTTACTTCGGACTCGCTGAAGCTTTCTTT

V gene: TRBV30
CDR3 length: 15
D gene: TRBD2
clone size: NA
J gene: TRBJ2-1
CDR3 protein: CAWSVGAGGYNEQFF
CDR3 DNA: TGTGCCTGGAGTGTAGGGGCGGGGGGCTACAATGAGCAGTTCTTC

V gene: TRBV19
CDR3 length: 14
D gene: NA
clone size: NA
J gene: TRBJ1-1
CDR3 protein: CASSIFQGTGEAFF
CDR3 DNA: TGTGCCAGTAGTATCTTTCAGGGCACGGGTGAAGCTTTCTTT

V gene: TRBV19
CDR3 length: 13
D gene: NA
clone size: NA
J gene: TRBJ2-7
CDR3 protein: CASSIVPGHEQYF
CDR3 DNA: TGTGCCAGTAGTATCGTTCCAGGCCACGAGCAGTACTTC

V gene: TRBV5-1
CDR3 length: 13
D gene: NA
clone size: NA
J gene: TRBJ2-7
CDR3 protein: CASSYPGGYEQYF
CDR3 DNA: TGCGCCAGCAGCTACCCCGGCGGGTACGAGCAGTACTTC

V gene: TRBV28
CDR3 length: 13
D gene: NA
clone size: NA
J gene: TRBJ1-1
CDR3 protein: CASIKGMNTEAFF
CDR3 DNA: TGTGCCAGCATAAAGGGGATGAACACTGAAGCTTTCTTT

V gene: TRBV19
CDR3 length: 15
D gene: NA
clone size: NA
J gene: TRBJ2-7
CDR3 protein: CASSIGQSSSYEQYF
CDR3 DNA: TGTGCCAGTAGTATAGGGCAGTCCAGCTCCTACGAGCAGTACTTC

V gene: TRBV6-5
CDR3 length: 15
D gene: NA
clone size: NA
J gene: TRBJ2-1
CDR3 protein: CASSTKTTRRNEQFF
CDR3 DNA: TGTGCCAGCAGTACCAAAACGACTAGGCGTAATGAGCAGTTCTTC

V gene: TRBV15
CDR3 length: 13
D gene: NA
clone size: NA
J gene: TRBJ1-2
CDR3 protein: CATSRVPLGGYTF
CDR3 DNA: TGTGCCACCAGCAGAGTGCCCCTCGGGGGCTACACCTTC

V gene: TRBV6-5
CDR3 length: 16
D gene: NA
clone size: NA
J gene: TRBJ1-1
CDR3 protein: CASSYLPSSRDTEAFF
CDR3 DNA: TGTGCCAGCAGTTACCTTCCTTCCTCCCGTGACACTGAAGCTTTCTTT

V gene: TRBV27
CDR3 length: 14
D gene: NA
clone size: NA
J gene: TRBJ2-1
CDR3 protein: CASSFPGSYNEQFF
CDR3 DNA: TGTGCCAGCAGTTTTCCGGGATCCTACAATGAGCAGTTCTTC

V gene: TRBV10-2
CDR3 length: 15
D gene: TRBD1
clone size: NA
J gene: TRBJ2-7
CDR3 protein: CASSDDRGMRYEQYF
CDR3 DNA: TGCGCCAGCAGCGACGACAGGGGGATGAGGTACGAGCAGTACTTC

V gene: TRBV5-1
CDR3 length: 16
D gene: TRBD1
clone size: NA
J gene: TRBJ1-1
CDR3 protein: CASSSDRGRLKTEAFF
CDR3 DNA: TGCGCCAGCAGCTCGGACAGGGGGCGACTTAAAACTGAAGCTTTCTTT

V gene: TRBV13
CDR3 length: 13
D gene: TRBD2
clone size: NA
J gene: TRBJ2-7
CDR3 protein: CASSPGTSHEQYF
CDR3 DNA: TGTGCCAGCAGCCCCGGGACTAGCCACGAGCAGTACTTC

V gene: TRBV11-2
CDR3 length: 14
D gene: NA
clone size: NA
J gene: TRBJ2-7
CDR3 protein: CASSLVGGYDEQYF
CDR3 DNA: TGTGCCAGCAGCTTAGTAGGGGGATATGACGAGCAGTACTTC

V gene: TRBV19
CDR3 length: 15
D gene: TRBD1
clone size: NA
J gene: TRBJ2-7
CDR3 protein: CASSMGTGPAYEQYF
CDR3 DNA: TGTGCCAGTAGTATGGGGACAGGACCTGCCTACGAGCAGTACTTC

V gene: TRBV15
CDR3 length: 17
D gene: NA
clone size: NA
J gene: TRBJ2-5
CDR3 protein: CATSRDPGGGGGETQYF
CDR3 DNA: TGTGCCACCAGCAGAGATCCGGGGGGCGGAGGGGGAGAGACCCAGTACTTC

V gene: TRBV4-2
CDR3 length: 15
D gene: TRBD1
clone size: NA
J gene: TRBJ2-7
CDR3 protein: CASSQEDRLTYEQYF
CDR3 DNA: TGTGCCAGCAGCCAGGAGGACAGGTTAACCTACGAGCAGTACTTC

V gene: TRBV30
CDR3 length: 11
D gene: NA
clone size: NA
J gene: TRBJ1-2
CDR3 protein: CAWSQGYGYTF
CDR3 DNA: TGTGCCTGGTCACAGGGCTATGGCTACACCTTC

V gene: TRBV9
CDR3 length: 16
D gene: TRBD2
clone size: once
J gene: TRBJ2-1
CDR3 protein: CASSAAVGGSYNEQFF
CDR3 DNA: TGTGCCAGCAGCGCGGCAGTCGGGGGGTCCTACAATGAGCAGTTCTTC

V gene: TRBV27
CDR3 length: 16
D gene: TRBD2
clone size: NA
J gene: TRBJ2-3
CDR3 protein: CASSPIEGGPKDTQYF
CDR3 DNA: TGTGCCAGCAGTCCCATTGAGGGAGGGCCTAAAGATACGCAGTATTTT

V gene: TRBV4-1
CDR3 length: 16
D gene: TRBD2
clone size: NA
J gene: TRBJ2-1
CDR3 protein: CASSQGTSGGAGEQFF
CDR3 DNA: TGCGCCAGCAGCCAAGGGACTAGCGGGGGGGCAGGTGAGCAGTTCTTC

V gene: TRBV4-2
CDR3 length: 16
D gene: NA
clone size: NA
J gene: TRBJ2-3
CDR3 protein: CASSQERGGGTDTQYF
CDR3 DNA: TGTGCCAGCAGCCAAGAACGCGGAGGAGGCACAGATACGCAGTATTTT

V gene: TRBV15
CDR3 length: 11
D gene: NA
clone size: NA
J gene: TRBJ2-1
CDR3 protein: CATGQYNEQFF
CDR3 DNA: TGTGCCACCGGACAGTACAATGAGCAGTTCTTC

V gene: TRBV13
CDR3 length: 12
D gene: NA
clone size: NA
J gene: TRBJ2-7
CDR3 protein: CASSPEGYEQYF
CDR3 DNA: TGTGCCAGCAGCCCAGAGGGCTACGAGCAGTACTTC

V gene: TRBV4-1
CDR3 length: 15
D gene: NA
clone size: once
J gene: TRBJ2-1
CDR3 protein: CASSQASTDSNEQFF
CDR3 DNA: TGCGCCAGCAGCCAAGCTTCGACAGACTCCAATGAGCAGTTCTTC

V gene: TRBV6-6
CDR3 length: 13
D gene: NA
clone size: NA
J gene: TRBJ1-2
CDR3 protein: CASSFPGNYGYTF
CDR3 DNA: TGTGCCAGCAGTTTCCCAGGGAACTATGGCTACACCTTC

V gene: TRBV5-8
CDR3 length: 14
D gene: TRBD1
clone size: NA
J gene: TRBJ1-2
CDR3 protein: CASTMTGGNYGYTF
CDR3 DNA: TGTGCCAGCACCATGACAGGGGGCAACTATGGCTACACCTTC

V gene: TRBV9
CDR3 length: 15
D gene: TRBD2
clone size: NA
J gene: TRBJ2-5
CDR3 protein: CASSEGTSGEETQYF
CDR3 DNA: TGTGCCAGCAGCGAAGGGACTAGCGGGGAAGAGACCCAGTACTTC

V gene: TRBV19
CDR3 length: 14
D gene: NA
clone size: NA
J gene: TRBJ1-5
CDR3 protein: CASSTYRDDQPQHF
CDR3 DNA: TGTGCCAGTAGTACTTACAGGGATGATCAGCCCCAGCATTTT

V gene: TRBV11-3
CDR3 length: 12
D gene: NA
clone size: NA
J gene: TRBJ2-1
CDR3 protein: CASTPTGNEQFF
CDR3 DNA: TGTGCCAGCACCCCCACGGGGAATGAGCAGTTCTTC

V gene: TRBV4-3
CDR3 length: 14
D gene: TRBD1
clone size: NA
J gene: TRBJ1-1
CDR3 protein: CASSQGQGNTEAFF
CDR3 DNA: TGCGCCAGCAGCCAAGGACAGGGCAACACTGAAGCTTTCTTT

V gene: TRBV29-1
CDR3 length: 11
D gene: NA
clone size: NA
J gene: TRBJ1-1
CDR3 protein: CSVRLNTEAFF
CDR3 DNA: TGCAGCGTTCGGTTGAACACTGAAGCTTTCTTT